The 4 T cell receptor beta chains below come from one sample, sequenced in a study of CXCR3-negative and CXCR3-positive naive CD8 T cells. cDNA libraries for TRB were generated by 5' RACE incorporating UMI labels. TCRdb reprocessed the 5' RACE reads and stores each CDR3 protein as one record, lacking DNA. The listing records about 43,000 distinct CDR3 sequences. The sample consisted of memory CD8+ T cells from blood. The receptors were sampled from a human donor in good health. Some clones in this sample may be carry-over from other donors' samples.

The chain employs TRBV10-1 and TRBJ2-7; checking the TCRdb D call of TRBD1 is not possible without DNA. There are 14 residues in the CDR3. Germline CDR1 and CDR2: WNHNN and SYGVQD (reference sequence). This CDR3 is CASNLGTGGHEQYF.

The chain couples TRBV20-1 to TRBJ1-1; the TRBD1 assignment by TCRdb is unverifiable without DNA. Looked up from germline, CDR1 is DFQATT and CDR2 is SNEGSKA (reference sequence). This CDR3 has 15 residues. The CDR3 here is CSAKDRVFMNTEAFF.

This chain uses TRBV2 with TRBJ2-1; TCRdb returns TRBD1, unconfirmable since there is no DNA. This CDR3 has 14 amino acids. Germline values: CDR1 SNHLY, CDR2 FYNNEI. This CDR3 is CASLGGRGGNEQFF.

V gene TRBV10-3 combines with J gene TRBJ1-2. This CDR3 has 13 amino acids. Germline-derived CDR1 and CDR2 are ENHRY and SYGVKD. CDR3 sequence reads: CAISEVPAYGYTF.